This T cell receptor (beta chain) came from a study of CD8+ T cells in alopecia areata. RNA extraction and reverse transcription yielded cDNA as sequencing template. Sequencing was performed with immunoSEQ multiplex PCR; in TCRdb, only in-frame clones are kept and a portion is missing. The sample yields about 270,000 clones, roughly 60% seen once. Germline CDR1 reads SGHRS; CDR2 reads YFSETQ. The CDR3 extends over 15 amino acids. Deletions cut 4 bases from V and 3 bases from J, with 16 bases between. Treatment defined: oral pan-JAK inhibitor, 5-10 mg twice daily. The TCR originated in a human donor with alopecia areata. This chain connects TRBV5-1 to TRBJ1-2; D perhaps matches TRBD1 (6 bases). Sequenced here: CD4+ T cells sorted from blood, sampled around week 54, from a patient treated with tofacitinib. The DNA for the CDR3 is TGCGCCAGCAGCCCCCTCGGGGGCGCCGACTATGGCTACACCTTC. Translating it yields CASSPLGGADYGYTF.